The 2 T cell receptor beta chains below were found in one sample sequenced in a study of beta chain features in type 1 diabetes (dated by TCRdb to between 2018 and 2020). Receptors were amplified or captured by the immunoSEQ multiplex PCR assay. All of the isolated RNA was reverse transcribed with the High Capacity cDNA Reverse Transcription Kit, so expressed TCRB transcripts were sequenced. TCRdb limited this immuneACCESS table to in-frame rearrangements with V and J called. A share of clones is missing; checked studies link under half to unresolved V genes, and the rest is unexplained. The sample yields 350,000 to 400,000 clones; around 15% were counted once. In total, the top ten clones hold more than 0.015% of the sample. Sequencing input: naive CD4+ T cells from blood. This specimen's cell subset or site label, per the study, means: true naive CD4+ T cells. Source of these receptors: a woman between 18 and 29 years old in good health.

The V and J genes are TRBV19 and TRBJ1-1; D not certain. V lost 3 bases to trimming and J lost 1 base, with 9 bases between them. This CDR3 is 14 amino acids long. The germline CDR1 and CDR2 sequences are LNHDA and SQIVND (reference sequence). In DNA form, the CDR3 reads TGTGCCAGTAGTATTAGAGGCACGAACACTGAAGCTTTCTTT. Translated, it gives CASSIRGTNTEAFF.

This chain uses TRBV25-1 with TRBJ2-7; tentatively, D is TRBD1 (6 bases). The CDR3 runs 13 residues. Germline assignment: CDR1 MGHDK and CDR2 SYGVNS. Trimming shortened V by 5 bases and J by 2 bases, and 10 bases separated the two germline ends. In DNA form, the CDR3 reads TGTGCCAGCAGTCGTACAGGGCCCTACGAGCAGTACTTC. Amino acid sequence: CASSRTGPYEQYF.